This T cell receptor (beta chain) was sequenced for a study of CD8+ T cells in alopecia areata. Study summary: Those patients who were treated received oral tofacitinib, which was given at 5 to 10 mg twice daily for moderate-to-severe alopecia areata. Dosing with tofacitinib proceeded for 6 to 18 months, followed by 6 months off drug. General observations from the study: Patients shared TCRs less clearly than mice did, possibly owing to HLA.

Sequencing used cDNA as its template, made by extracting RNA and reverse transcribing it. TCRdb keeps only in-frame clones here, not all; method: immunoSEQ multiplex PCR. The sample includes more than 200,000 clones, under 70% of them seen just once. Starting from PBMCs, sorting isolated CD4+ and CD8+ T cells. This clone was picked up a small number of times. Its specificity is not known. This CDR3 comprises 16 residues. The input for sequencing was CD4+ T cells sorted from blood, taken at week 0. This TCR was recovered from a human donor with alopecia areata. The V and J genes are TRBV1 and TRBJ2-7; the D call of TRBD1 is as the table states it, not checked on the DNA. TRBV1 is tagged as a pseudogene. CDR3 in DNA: TGCACCAGCAGCCACCTCAAAGGGGACAGGGTATGCGAGCAGTACTTC. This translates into CTSSHLKGDRVCEQYF.